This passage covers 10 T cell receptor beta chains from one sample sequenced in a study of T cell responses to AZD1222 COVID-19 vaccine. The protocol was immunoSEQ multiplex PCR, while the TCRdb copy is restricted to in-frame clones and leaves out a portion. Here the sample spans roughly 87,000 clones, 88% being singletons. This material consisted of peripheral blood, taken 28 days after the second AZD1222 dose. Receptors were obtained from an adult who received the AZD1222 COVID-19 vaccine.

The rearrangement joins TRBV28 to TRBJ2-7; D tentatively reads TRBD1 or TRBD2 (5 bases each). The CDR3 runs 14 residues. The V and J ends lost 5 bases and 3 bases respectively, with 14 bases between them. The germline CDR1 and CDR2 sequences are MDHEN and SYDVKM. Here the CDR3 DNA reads TGTGCCAGCAGTCCCGGTGAGGGGCGCTACGAGCAGTACTTC. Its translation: CASSPGEGRYEQYF. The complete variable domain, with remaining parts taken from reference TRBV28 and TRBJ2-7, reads DVKVTQSSRYLVKRTGEKVFLECVQDMDHENMFWYRQDPGLGLRLIYFSYDVKMKEKGDIPEGYSVSREKKERFSLILESASTNQTSMYLCASSPGEGRYEQYFGPGTRLTVT.

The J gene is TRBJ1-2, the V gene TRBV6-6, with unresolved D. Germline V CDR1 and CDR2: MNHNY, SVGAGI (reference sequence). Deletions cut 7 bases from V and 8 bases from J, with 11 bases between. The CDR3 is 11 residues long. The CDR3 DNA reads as TGTGCCAGCAACACCGCCGGGGGCTACACCTTC. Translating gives CASNTAGGYTF.

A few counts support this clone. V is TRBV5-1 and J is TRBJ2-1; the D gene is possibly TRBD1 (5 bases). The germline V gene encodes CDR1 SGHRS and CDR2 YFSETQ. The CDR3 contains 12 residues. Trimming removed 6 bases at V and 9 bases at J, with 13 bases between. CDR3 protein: CASTGASFEQFF. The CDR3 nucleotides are TGCGCCAGCACTGGGGCGTCGTTTGAGCAGTTCTTC.

Written as DNA, the CDR3 is TGTGCCAGCAGTTACTCGAGAGGGTGGGAGCAGTACTTC. It yields the protein CASSYSRGWEQYF. V and J are TRBV6-5 and TRBJ2-7; a possible D gene is TRBD2 (5 bases). CDR1 is MNHEY, CDR2 SVGAGI, per germline. Trimming removed 0 bases from V and 7 bases from J, with 10 bases in between. This CDR3 comprises 13 residues.

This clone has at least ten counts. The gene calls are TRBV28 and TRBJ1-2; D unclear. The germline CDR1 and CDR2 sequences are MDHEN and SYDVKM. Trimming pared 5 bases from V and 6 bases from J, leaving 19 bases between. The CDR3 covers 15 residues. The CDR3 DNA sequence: TGTGCCAGCAGTCCTGACATGGTGTCAGCGAATGGCTACACCTTC. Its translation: CASSPDMVSANGYTF.

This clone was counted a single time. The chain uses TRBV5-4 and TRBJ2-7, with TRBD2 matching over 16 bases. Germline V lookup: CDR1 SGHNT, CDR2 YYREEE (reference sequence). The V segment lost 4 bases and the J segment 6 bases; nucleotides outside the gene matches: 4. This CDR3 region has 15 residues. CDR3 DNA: TGTGCCAGCAGCCTAGGGACTAGCGGGAGGGGCGAGCAGTACTTC. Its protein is CASSLGTSGRGEQYF.

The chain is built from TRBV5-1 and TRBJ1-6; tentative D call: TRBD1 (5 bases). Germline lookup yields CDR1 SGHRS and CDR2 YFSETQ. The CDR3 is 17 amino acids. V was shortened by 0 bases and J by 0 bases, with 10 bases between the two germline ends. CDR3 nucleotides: TGCGCCAGCAGCTTGGTCCGGGGGAGCTCCTATAATTCACCCCTCCACTTT. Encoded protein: CASSLVRGSSYNSPLHF. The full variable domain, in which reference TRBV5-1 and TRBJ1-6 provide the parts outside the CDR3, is KAGVTQTPRYLIKTRGQQVTLSCSPISGHRSVSWYQQTPGQGLQFLFEYFSETQRNKGNFPGRFSGRQFSNSRSEMNVSTLELGDSALYLCASSLVRGSSYNSPLHFGNGTRLTVT.

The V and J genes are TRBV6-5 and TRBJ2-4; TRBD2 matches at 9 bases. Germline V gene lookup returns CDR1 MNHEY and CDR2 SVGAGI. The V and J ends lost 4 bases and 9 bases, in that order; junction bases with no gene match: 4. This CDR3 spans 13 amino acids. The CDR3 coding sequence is TGTGCCAGCAGTTCTAGCGGGATCGGCATTCAGTACTTC. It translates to CASSSSGIGIQYF.

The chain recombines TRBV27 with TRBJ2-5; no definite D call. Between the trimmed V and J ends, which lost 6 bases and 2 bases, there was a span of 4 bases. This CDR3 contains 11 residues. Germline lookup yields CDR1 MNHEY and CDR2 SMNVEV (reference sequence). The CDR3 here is CASRRQETQYF. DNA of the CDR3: TGTGCCAGCAGGCGACAAGAGACCCAGTACTTC.

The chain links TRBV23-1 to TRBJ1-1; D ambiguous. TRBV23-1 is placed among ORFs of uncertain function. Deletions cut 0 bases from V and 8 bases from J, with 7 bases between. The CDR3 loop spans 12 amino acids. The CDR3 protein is CASSQSRREAFF. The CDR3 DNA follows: TGCGCCAGCAGTCAATCGCGGAGGGAAGCTTTCTTT.